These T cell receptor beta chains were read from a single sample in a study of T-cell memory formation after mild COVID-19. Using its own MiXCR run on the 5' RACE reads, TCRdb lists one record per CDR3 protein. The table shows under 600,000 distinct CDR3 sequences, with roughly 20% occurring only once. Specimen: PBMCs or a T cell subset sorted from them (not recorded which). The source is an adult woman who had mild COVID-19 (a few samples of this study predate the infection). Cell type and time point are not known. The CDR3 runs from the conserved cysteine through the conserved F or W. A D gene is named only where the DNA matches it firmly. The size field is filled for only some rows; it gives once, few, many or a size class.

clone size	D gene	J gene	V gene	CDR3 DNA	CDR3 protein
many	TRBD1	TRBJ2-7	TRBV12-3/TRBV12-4	TGTGCCAGCAGTCTTAGGACAGGGGGCTACGAGCAGTACTTC	CASSLRTGGYEQYF
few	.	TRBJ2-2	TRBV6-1	TGTGCCAGCAGTGACAGGTTTTGGGAGCTGTTTTTT	CASSDRFWELFF
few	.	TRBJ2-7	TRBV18	TGTGCCAGCTCACTCTCCGGGACATACTACGAGCAGTACTTC	CASSLSGTYYEQYF
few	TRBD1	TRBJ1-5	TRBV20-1	TGCAGTGCTAGCCGGACAGGATATAGCAATCAGCCCCAGCATTTT	CSASRTGYSNQPQHF
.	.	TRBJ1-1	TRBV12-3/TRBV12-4	TGTGCCAGCACCATAGGGGGTGGAGGAACTGAAGCTTTCTTT	CASTIGGGGTEAFF
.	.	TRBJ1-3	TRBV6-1	TGTGCCAGCAGTGAGAAGGGACAAGGGACTGGAAACACCATATATTTT	CASSEKGQGTGNTIYF
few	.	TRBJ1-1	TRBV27	TGTGCCAGCAGTTTCCCCTTGGGGGGCGCGAGAGCTTTCTTT	CASSFPLGGARAFF
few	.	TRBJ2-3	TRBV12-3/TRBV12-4	TGTGCCAGCAGTTCCATCCGGGATACGCAGTATTTT	CASSSIRDTQYF
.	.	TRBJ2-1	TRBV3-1	TGTGCCAGCAGCCCCGCACAGGGACGGGGTGAGTTCTTC	CASSPAQGRGEFF
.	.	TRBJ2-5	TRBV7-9	TGTGCCAGCAGCTTAATGGACTCCCCGTACCAAGAGACCCAGTACTTC	CASSLMDSPYQETQYF
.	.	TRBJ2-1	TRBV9	TGTGCCAGCAGCGTAGCTAGCATCGAGGGACAGCAGTTCTTC	CASSVASIEGQQFF
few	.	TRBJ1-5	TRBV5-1	TGCGCCAGCAGCTTGGGTCAGGGATCTGGCGCGCCCCAGCATTTT	CASSLGQGSGAPQHF
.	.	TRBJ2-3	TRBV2	TGTGCCAGCAGTTGGCGACAGGACACAGATACGCAGTATTTT	CASSWRQDTDTQYF
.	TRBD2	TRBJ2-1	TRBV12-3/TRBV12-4	TGTGCCAGCAGTGGCGGCGCGGGGGGGTACAATGAGCAGTTCTTC	CASSGGAGGYNEQFF
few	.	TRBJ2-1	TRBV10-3	TGTGCCATCAAACGGGACGCCACCTACAATCAGCAGTTCTTC	CAIKRDATYNQQFF
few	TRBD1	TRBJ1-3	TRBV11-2	TGTGCCAGCAGCCCAGGGGGGCTCTATGGTGGAAACACCATATATTTT	CASSPGGLYGGNTIYF
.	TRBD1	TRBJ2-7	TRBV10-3	TGTGCCATCAGCCGGACAGGCGCCTACGAGCAGTACTTC	CAISRTGAYEQYF
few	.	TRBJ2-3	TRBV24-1	TGTGCCACCAGTGATGGGCATACACCTTACACAGATACGCAGTATTTT	CATSDGHTPYTDTQYF
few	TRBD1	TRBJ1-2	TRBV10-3	TGTGCCATCAGTCGGACAGGGGAGAATCGTAGTGGCTACACCTTC	CAISRTGENRSGYTF
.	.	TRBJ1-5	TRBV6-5	TGTGCCAGCAGTTGGCAGGGCAATCAGCCCCAGCATTTT	CASSWQGNQPQHF
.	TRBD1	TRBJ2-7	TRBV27	TGTGCCAGCAGACCCGGTATATCAGGGGGCGGCTACGAGCAGTACTTC	CASRPGISGGGYEQYF
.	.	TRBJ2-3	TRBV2	TGTGCCAGCAGTAAAAACACAGATACGCAGTATTTT	CASSKNTDTQYF
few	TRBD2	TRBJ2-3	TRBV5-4	TGTGCCAGCAGCTTGGACCCAGCGGGAGGGGTCACAGATACGCAGTATTTT	CASSLDPAGGVTDTQYF
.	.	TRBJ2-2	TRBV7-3	TGTGCCAGCAGCCCATTGGGGGTCACCGGGGAGCTGTTTTTT	CASSPLGVTGELFF
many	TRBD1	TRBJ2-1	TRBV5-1	TGCGCCAGCAGCTTGGTGACAGGGGATTACAATGAGCAGTTCTTC	CASSLVTGDYNEQFF
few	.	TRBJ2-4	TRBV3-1	TGTGCCAGCAGCCAAGCGGGAAACATTCAGTACTTC	CASSQAGNIQYF
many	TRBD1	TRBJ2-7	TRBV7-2	TGTGCCAGCAGCTTACAGGGGGTCTACGAGCAGTACTTC	CASSLQGVYEQYF
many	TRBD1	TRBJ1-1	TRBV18	TGTGCCAGCAGCCCGGGACAGGGGACTGAAGCTTTCTTT	CASSPGQGTEAFF
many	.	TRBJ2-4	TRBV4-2	TGTGCCAGCAGCCAAGACCGGACGGGGAAAACATTTCAGTACTTC	CASSQDRTGKTFQYF
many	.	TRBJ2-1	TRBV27	TGTGCCAGCAGTCCTTCGGGACCCAGGAGACAGTTCTTC	CASSPSGPRRQFF
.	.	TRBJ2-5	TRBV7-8	TGTGCCAGCAGCTTAGACAGAGCGTACCAAGAGACCCAGTACTTC	CASSLDRAYQETQYF
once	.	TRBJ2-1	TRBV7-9	TGTGCCAGCAGCTTACTGGGTCGGACCGCTAACTACAATGAGCAGTTCTTC	CASSLLGRTANYNEQFF
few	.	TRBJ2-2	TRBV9	TGTGCCAGCAGCCCCCAGGCGAGACCGAACACCGGGGAGCTGTTTTTT	CASSPQARPNTGELFF
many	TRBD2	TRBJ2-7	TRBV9	TGTGCCAGCAGCGTAGAGGCTAGCGGGGCCTACGAGCAGTACTTC	CASSVEASGAYEQYF
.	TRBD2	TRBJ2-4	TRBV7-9	TGTGCCAGCAGCCCAAGGAGATCCGGGACTAGCGGGATAATAGCCAAAAACATTCAGTACTTC	CASSPRRSGTSGIIAKNIQYF
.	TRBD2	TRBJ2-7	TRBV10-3	TGTGCCATCAGCGGGACTAGCGGGAGCCTAATCTACGAGCAGTACTTC	CAISGTSGSLIYEQYF